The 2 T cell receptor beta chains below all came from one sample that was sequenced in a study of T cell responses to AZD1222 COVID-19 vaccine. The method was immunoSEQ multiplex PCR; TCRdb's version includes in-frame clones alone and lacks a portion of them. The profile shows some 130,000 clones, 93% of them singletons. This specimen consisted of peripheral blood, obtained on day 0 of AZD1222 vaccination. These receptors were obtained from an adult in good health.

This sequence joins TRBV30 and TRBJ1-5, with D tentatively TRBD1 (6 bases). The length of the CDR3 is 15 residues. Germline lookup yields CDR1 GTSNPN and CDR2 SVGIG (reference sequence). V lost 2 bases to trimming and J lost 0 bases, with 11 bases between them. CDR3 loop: CAWSRGADSNQPQHF. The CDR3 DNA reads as TGTGCCTGGAGTCGGGGGGCAGATAGCAATCAGCCCCAGCATTTT.

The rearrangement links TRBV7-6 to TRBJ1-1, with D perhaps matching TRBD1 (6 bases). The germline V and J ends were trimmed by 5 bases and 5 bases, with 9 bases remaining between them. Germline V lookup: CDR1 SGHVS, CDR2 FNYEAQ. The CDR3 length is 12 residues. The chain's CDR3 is CASSLDRTEAFF. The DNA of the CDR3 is TGTGCCAGCAGCCTCGACAGGACTGAAGCTTTCTTT.